One sample yielded the 20 T cell receptor beta chains listed below, sequenced in a study of glioma-infiltrating T cells. The iRepertoire nested amplicon-rescue multiplex PCR amplified TCR alpha and beta CDR3s from RNA. One entry per CDR3 protein results from TCRdb running MiXCR on the multiplex PCR reads. The data contain under 150,000 distinct CDR3 sequences, under 30% of them singletons. Sequencing used glioma tissue, nonneoplastic brain tissue, or PBMCs (not recorded which). These receptors were obtained from a human donor with low-grade glioma or glioblastoma, undergoing nonglioma brain surgery, or in good health (not recorded which).

This sequence joins TRBV29-1 and TRBJ1-1; D is uncertain. CDR1 is SQVTM, CDR2 ANQGSEA, per germline. This CDR3 is 10 amino acids long. Trimming pared 7 bases from V and 0 bases from J, leaving 3 bases between. This CDR3 reads CSGMNTEAFF. The DNA of the CDR3 is TGCAGCGGCATGAACACTGAAGCTTTCTTT.

In this sample, this clonotype turned up many times. The rearrangement joins TRBV27 to TRBJ1-1; TRBD1 is a possible D gene (5 bases). The V and J ends lost 4 bases and 1 base respectively, with 13 bases between them. Germline CDR1 is MNHEY and CDR2 is SMNVEV (reference sequence). The CDR3 is 15 amino acids. CDR3 amino acids: CASSYLRGGNTEAFF. The CDR3 nucleotides are TGTGCCAGCAGTTATCTTCGGGGCGGGAACACTGAAGCTTTCTTT.

In its sample, this clonotype was seen a few times. V and J are TRBV6-6 and TRBJ2-2; D unclear. The CDR3 has 14 residues. V lost 0 bases and J lost 6, with 8 bases in between. In germline, CDR1 is MNHNY, CDR2 SVGAGI (reference sequence). This CDR3 is CASSYSPSSGELFF. The CDR3 DNA follows: TGTGCCAGCAGTTACTCGCCCAGCTCCGGGGAGCTGTTTTTT.

This clonotype was observed at least ten times. The rearrangement uses TRBV6-1 and TRBJ1-2; TRBD1 agrees at 8 bases. The germline gives CDR1 MNHNS, CDR2 SASEGT. The CDR3 spans 14 residues. With 5 bases clipped from V and 4 bases from J, the junction kept 6 bases outside the gene matches. The CDR3 here is CASSPTGTGYGYTF. CDR3 DNA sequence: TGTGCCAGCAGTCCCACCGGGACAGGCTATGGCTACACCTTC.

Many counts were recorded for this clonotype. The chain's CDR3 is CSARDLHNYGYTF. CDR3 DNA: TGCAGTGCTAGAGATCTACATAACTATGGCTACACCTTC. J is TRBJ1-2 and V is TRBV20-1; no definite D call. The length of the CDR3 is 13 residues. In germline, CDR1 is DFQATT, CDR2 SNEGSKA (reference sequence). The V end lost 0 bases, the J end lost 1 base, and 6 bases lay between the germline ends.

This clonotype was seen a handful of times. This chain uses TRBV20-1 with TRBJ1-6; D perhaps matches TRBD1 (6 bases). The ends were cut back, 1 base at V and 7 bases at J, with 8 bases in the middle. From germline, CDR1 is DFQATT and CDR2 SNEGSKA (reference sequence). The CDR3 has 13 amino acids. The CDR3 DNA reads as TGCAGTGCTAGAGGGGGGCAGAATTCACCCCTCCACTTT. This gives the protein CSARGGQNSPLHF.

This clonotype was observed a few times. In DNA, the CDR3 is TGTGCCAGCAGCTTAGAGACAGGCAATGAGCAGTTCTTC. This codes for CASSLETGNEQFF. This chain connects TRBV7-3 to TRBJ2-1; D is possibly TRBD1 (6 bases). The CDR3 contains 13 residues. Trimming left V 2 bases short and J 6 bases short, with 8 bases between. Germline CDR1 is SGHTA and CDR2 is FQGTGA.

This clonotype was recorded a few times. The chain is built from TRBV20-1 and TRBJ1-6; tentative D call: TRBD1 (6 bases). This CDR3 has 17 amino acids. CDR1 is DFQATT and CDR2 is SNEGSKA in the germline V gene (reference sequence). V was shortened by 5 bases and J by 7 bases, with 24 bases between the two germline ends. This CDR3 reads CSASERRAGVGNSPLHF. The CDR3 DNA reads as TGCAGTGCTTCGGAGAGAAGGGCAGGGGTCGGAAATTCACCCCTCCACTTT.

This clonotype appeared many times. The chain has TRBV25-1 and TRBJ2-1, with D unclear. The CDR3 covers 18 residues. The V end was cut by 3 bases, the J end by 7 bases, with 25 bases between. The germline V gene has CDR1 MGHDK and CDR2 SYGVNS. This chain's CDR3 is CASSDSTGRSINRNEQFF. CDR3 in DNA: TGTGCCAGCAGTGATTCTACTGGACGGAGCATAAATCGGAATGAGCAGTTCTTC.

This clonotype was counted only a few times. This chain uses TRBV18 with TRBJ2-3; 9 bases match TRBD1. The CDR3 consists of 15 residues. Germline V gives CDR1 KGHSH, CDR2 LQKENI. Trimming removed 5 bases from V and 3 bases from J; junction bases left unmatched: 6. DNA for the CDR3: TGTGCCAGCTCATCCGGGACAGGGCATACAGATACGCAGTATTTT. It translates to CASSSGTGHTDTQYF. The variable domain in full, with the rest retrieved from reference TRBV18 and TRBJ2-3, is NAGVMQNPRHLVRRRGQEARLRCSPMKGHSHVYWYRQLPEEGLKFMVYLQKENIIDESGMPKERFSAEFPKEGPSILRIQQVVRGDSAAYFCASSSGTGHTDTQYFGPGTRLTVL.

The chain has TRBV20-1 and TRBJ2-7, with 7 bases fitting TRBD1. V dropped 6 bases and J dropped 2; count of bases not matched to a gene: 7. The germline CDR1 and CDR2 sequences are DFQATT and SNEGSKA (reference sequence). This CDR3 spans 13 amino acids. CDR3 coding DNA: TGCAGTGCCAGTCCTACAGGGGCCTACGAGCAGTACGTC. Its translation is CSASPTGAYEQYV.

In this sample, this clonotype turned up a few times. The chain recombines TRBV4-1 with TRBJ1-2; D is perhaps TRBD1 (5 bases). This CDR3 is 17 amino acids long. V lost 1 base, J lost 7 bases, and 22 bases lay in between. Germline-derived CDR1 and CDR2 are MGHRA and YSYEKL. CDR3 protein: CASSQGMAWTFKAGYTF. The CDR3 DNA reads TGCGCCAGCAGCCAAGGGATGGCCTGGACATTCAAGGCTGGCTACACCTTC.

This clonotype has only a few counts. The V and J genes are TRBV11-3 and TRBJ2-1; 7 bases agree with TRBD1. Germline trimming cut 5 bases from V and 0 bases from J; bases unmatched to any gene: 4. There are 15 residues in the CDR3. Germline V gives CDR1 SGHNT, CDR2 YENEEA. As DNA, the CDR3 is TGTGCCAGCAGCCAGACAGGGATCTCCTACAATGAGCAGTTCTTC. This translates into CASSQTGISYNEQFF.

The gene calls are TRBV4-1 and TRBJ1-1; the match to TRBD1 covers 12 bases. V shed 3 bases and J 6 bases; nucleotides not matched to a gene: 5. The CDR3 is 15 residues long. Germline CDR1 MGHRA, CDR2 YSYEKL. DNA of the CDR3: TGCGCCAGCAGCCAGATGGGACAGGGGGCGTCTGAAGCTTTCTTT. Its protein product is CASSQMGQGASEAFF.

This chain links TRBV19 with TRBJ2-3; D is unclear. V dropped 1 base and J dropped 2 bases, with 7 bases sitting between them. CDR1 is LNHDA, CDR2 SQIVND, per germline (reference sequence). CDR3 length: 14 residues. Here the CDR3 reads CASSIVHLTDTQYF. Here the CDR3 DNA reads TGTGCCAGTAGTATAGTCCACCTCACAGATACGCAGTATTTT.

This clonotype was seen repeatedly, ten times or more. This chain uses TRBV6-6 with TRBJ2-3; 7 bases are a match to TRBD1. Germline V gene data show CDR1 as MNHNY and CDR2 as SVGAGI (reference sequence). The CDR3 covers 18 residues. V shed 2 bases and J 3 bases; nucleotides not matched to a gene: 14. DNA for the CDR3: TGTGCCAGCAGTTACGAGGTCCCGAGACAGGGTTGGACAGATACGCAGTATTTT. It yields the protein CASSYEVPRQGWTDTQYF.

In regard to this clonotype: A much larger clone differs from this one at a single base, so this may be a read error. The V call is TRBV6-6, the J call TRBJ2-1; D could derive from TRBD1 or TRBD2 (5 bases each). The CDR3 covers 16 residues. Trimming removed 5 bases at V and 0 bases at J, with 14 bases between. Germline assignment: CDR1 MNHNY and CDR2 SVGAGI (reference sequence). The CDR3 DNA sequence: TGTGCCAGCAGTACACGGGACCATTACTCCTACAATGAGCAGTTCTTC. Its translation is CASSTRDHYSYNEQFF.

This clonotype appeared a few times. This chain links TRBV28 with TRBJ1-5; TRBD1 is a possible D gene (5 bases). This CDR3 is built from 17 residues. Per germline, CDR1 MDHEN and CDR2 SYDVKM. V was shortened by 7 bases and J by 1 base, with 20 bases between the two germline ends. In DNA, the CDR3 is TGTGCCAGCAATAACGGAGGAGCAGGGATAAGCAATCAGCCCCAGCATTTT. This gives the protein CASNNGGAGISNQPQHF.

On this clonotype itself: Germline is not matched at one junction end, which may reflect a read error. J is TRBJ1-1 and V is TRBV7-3; no reliable D call. CDR3 size: 14 residues. Germline V gives CDR1 SGHTA, CDR2 FQGTGA. CDR3 bases: TGTGCCAGCAGATTAAACCCGTCGAACACTGAAGCTTTCTTT. This gives the protein CASRLNPSNTEAFF.

This clonotype was picked up many times. The CDR3 sequence: CSARASGRGPDEQYV. The CDR3 DNA follows: TGCAGTGCTAGAGCCAGCGGCAGGGGACCCGACGAGCAGTACGTC. This chain links TRBV20-1 with TRBJ2-7; tentative D call: TRBD1 (6 bases). The CDR3 runs to 15 residues. The V and J ends lost 1 base and 5 bases respectively, with 18 bases between them. Germline assignment: CDR1 DFQATT and CDR2 SNEGSKA (reference sequence).